This is a list of T cell receptor beta chains from one sample in a study of identical twins. TCRdb fed the 5' RACE reads into MiXCR, producing one record per CDR3 protein. Seen here are around 960,000 distinct CDR3 sequences, roughly an eighth observed once, and the top ten hold roughly 1.5%. This sample also belongs to another study, concerning yellow fever vaccine responses in identical twins.

Sequencing was performed on PBMCs. These receptors all stem from a woman between 18 and 29 years old in good health. Each CDR3 is given with its conserved first and last residue. D genes are given only for firm matches. For some rows the clone size is stated as once, few or many, or as a class when expanded; others skip it.

d_call	cdr3_length	clone_size	v_call	j_call	cdr3_nt	cdr3_aa
NA	14	many	TRBV7-9	TRBJ2-7	TGTGCCAGCAGCTTAGTGGGGGCCCTCTACGAGCAGTACTTC	CASSLVGALYEQYF
TRBD1	15	NA	TRBV2	TRBJ2-7	TGTGCCAGCAGCCCTGGGTGGGGACAGGGGTACGAGCAGTACTTC	CASSPGWGQGYEQYF
NA	14	many	TRBV10-3	TRBJ1-6	TGTGCCACCGCTTTGAGCTCCTATAATTCACCCCTCCACTTT	CATALSSYNSPLHF
NA	14	few	TRBV4-1	TRBJ2-7	TGCGCCAGCAGCCAAAGTGTAGGTACCTACGAGCAGTACTTC	CASSQSVGTYEQYF
NA	14	many	TRBV4-1	TRBJ2-1	TGCGCCAGCAGCCAGGGGGACTTGTACAATGAGCAGTTCTTC	CASSQGDLYNEQFF
NA	13	NA	TRBV13	TRBJ2-1	TGTGCCAGCAGCTTAGACAGGTTCAGTGAGCAGTTCTTC	CASSLDRFSEQFF
TRBD2	18	few	TRBV13	TRBJ2-5	TGTGCCAGCAGCTGGGGGAGAAAAATGTCGACTAGCGCGGAGACCCAGTACTTC	CASSWGRKMSTSAETQYF
NA	14	once	TRBV12-3/TRBV12-4	TRBJ2-7	TGTGCCAGCAGTTTAGGGCAGGCGACCTACGAGCAGTACTTC	CASSLGQATYEQYF
NA	14	NA	TRBV11-2	TRBJ1-1	TGTGCCAGCAGCTCTCCCCCTAACCTGGGTGAAGCTTTCTTT	CASSSPPNLGEAFF
NA	15	many	TRBV12-3/TRBV12-4	TRBJ2-2	TGTGCCAGCAGTCCCCGCAGGGCGAACACCGGGGAGCTGTTTTTT	CASSPRRANTGELFF
TRBD2	16	NA	TRBV7-9	TRBJ2-1	TGTGCCAGCAGCAAGAGACTAGCGGGAGAGTACAATGAGCAGTTCTTC	CASSKRLAGEYNEQFF
NA	13	NA	TRBV19	TRBJ2-3	TGTGCCAGTAAAATGGCAAGCACAGATACGCAGTATTTT	CASKMASTDTQYF
NA	16	NA	TRBV5-1	TRBJ2-7	TGCGCCAGCACCCCCAAGGAGGCGGGGTTTTCCTACGAGCAGTACTTC	CASTPKEAGFSYEQYF
NA	13	few	TRBV2	TRBJ1-3	TGTGCCAGCAAGGGCGGCTCTGGAAACACCATATATTTT	CASKGGSGNTIYF
NA	15	NA	TRBV27	TRBJ1-1	TGTGCCAGCAGTCTAAACCGAGGGGGGAACACTGAAGCCTTCTTT	CASSLNRGGNTEAFF
TRBD1	16	NA	TRBV2	TRBJ1-1	TGTGCCAGCAGAGCGACCGGGACAGGGCCAAACACTGAAGCTTTCTTT	CASRATGTGPNTEAFF
NA	18	NA	TRBV11-2	TRBJ2-1	TGTGCCAGCAGCTTAAGGGGCATAGCTAGCGTAGCCTACAATGAGCAGTTCTTC	CASSLRGIASVAYNEQFF
NA	13	few	TRBV20-1	TRBJ2-5	TGCAGTGCTAGCGGTGTTAGCTTGGAGACCCAGTACTTC	CSASGVSLETQYF
NA	13	many	TRBV12-3/TRBV12-4	TRBJ2-7	TGTGCCAGCAGTTCGACAGCCTCCTACGAGCAGTACTTC	CASSSTASYEQYF
NA	13	few	TRBV10-3	TRBJ2-5	TGTGCCACCCTAAAGGGGCAGCAAGAGACCCAGTACTTC	CATLKGQQETQYF
NA	13	few	TRBV28	TRBJ2-5	TGTGCCAGTACACAGGGTGTTCAAGAGACCCAGTACTTC	CASTQGVQETQYF
TRBD1	16	many	TRBV27	TRBJ1-2	TGTGCCAGCAGTAACACCGGGACAGGGTTTAACTATGGCTACACCTTC	CASSNTGTGFNYGYTF
TRBD2	15	NA	TRBV20-1	TRBJ2-3	TGCAGTGCTAGACGACTAGCGGGGGACACAGATACGCAGTATTTT	CSARRLAGDTDTQYF
NA	14	NA	TRBV20-1	TRBJ1-2	TGCAGTGCTAGGGATACAGAAGTCAACTATGGCTACACCTTC	CSARDTEVNYGYTF
NA	15	many	TRBV12-3/TRBV12-4	TRBJ2-3	TGTGCCAGCAGTTTTGGGCGAAGTAGCACAGATACGCAGTATTTT	CASSFGRSSTDTQYF
NA	11	many	TRBV20-1	TRBJ1-1	TGCAGTGCCCCGGCAAATTTTGAAGCTTTCTTT	CSAPANFEAFF
TRBD1	15	few	TRBV9	TRBJ1-5	TGTGCCAGCAGCGCGAGGACAGGGGACAATCAGCCCCAGCATTTT	CASSARTGDNQPQHF
TRBD1	15	NA	TRBV11-2	TRBJ2-5	TGTGCCAGCAGCACAGGACAGGGTGAATGGGAGACCCAGTACTTC	CASSTGQGEWETQYF
NA	17	few	TRBV15	TRBJ2-6	TGTGCCACCAGCAGAGAAACCGTCCCCGGGGGGGCCAACGTCCTGACTTTC	CATSRETVPGGANVLTF
TRBD1	12	NA	TRBV20-1	TRBJ1-2	TGCATTTACCCGACAGGGAACTATGGCTACACCTTC	CIYPTGNYGYTF
NA	11	NA	TRBV28	TRBJ2-5	TGTGCCAGCAGACCCGGGAGGACCCAGTACTTC	CASRPGRTQYF
TRBD1	15	NA	TRBV7-9	TRBJ2-5	TGTGCCAGCAGCTTCAGGGGGCCGCCGGGGGAGACCCAGTACTTC	CASSFRGPPGETQYF
NA	15	few	TRBV9	TRBJ1-1	TGTGCCAGCAGCGTAGGCCAGGTGGTCGGGGATGAAGCTTTCTTT	CASSVGQVVGDEAFF
TRBD2	16	few	TRBV28	TRBJ2-1	TGTGCCAGCAGTACCCGACTAGCGGGGGGGTGGAATGAGCAGTTCTTC	CASSTRLAGGWNEQFF
NA	19	few	TRBV28	TRBJ2-3	TGTGCCAGCAGCCTAATAGACTATCGGCGCATCGATTTCACAGATACGCAGTATTTT	CASSLIDYRRIDFTDTQYF
TRBD1	15	NA	TRBV7-9	TRBJ1-1	TGTGCCAGCAGCTCGGGACAGGGGTGGTACACTGAAGCTTTCTTT	CASSSGQGWYTEAFF
NA	15	many	TRBV7-9	TRBJ2-2	TGTGCCAGCAGCTTACAGGGAGGGAACACCGGGGAGCTGTTTTTT	CASSLQGGNTGELFF
NA	13	few	TRBV20-1	TRBJ1-5	TGCAGTGTGCGGGGGCAGAGCAATCAGCCCCAGCATTTT	CSVRGQSNQPQHF